This T cell receptor beta chain was sequenced during a study of human T cells and chemical hapten exposure (dated by TCRdb to the early 2020s). About the full investigation: For sensitization, 2% DPC in acetone was applied to a 2 cm by 2 cm area of upper inner arm skin. This study followed changes in the peripheral blood TCR repertoire in vivo during primary and secondary sensitization of alopecia patients to the hapten diphenylcyclopropenone (DPC). Libraries were pooled for sequencing, and variation in per-sample TCR yields was attributed mainly to small differences in library volumes within the pool. Throughout the study period of roughly five months, patients also received therapeutic DPC doses to the scalp every week. Patch testing was performed on the upper back with Finn chambers containing 0.01% DPC, and the patch tests were scored after 6 days according to International Contact Dermatitis Research Group standards. Around 29 alopecia patients provided blood for TCR sequencing at one to four time points (pre-sensitization, 2, 6 and 24 weeks). Blood samples were taken from patients before sensitization (week 0) and at 2, 6 and about 24 weeks after DPC sensitization. Most of the patients in the cohort were female, and the cohort covered alopecia areata with under or over 50% scalp involvement, alopecia totalis and alopecia universalis.

Results and caveats for the whole study, not just this receptor: After repeated subsampling, the strength of the expansion versus patch-test correlation and the threshold at which it became significant changed. All patients had alopecia, a presumed autoimmune disease, so their immune response might differ from that of healthy individuals. DPC sensitization did not change the number of TCRs with a frequency above 1 in 1000, and there was no evidence of changes in global repertoire structure. A positive correlation was found between the number of PT1 expanded TCRs and patch test score, with significance reached at thresholds 8, 16 and 32 but not 4. Expanded TCRs formed significantly more large CDR3 similarity clusters than pre-sensitization or healthy control sets, consistent with antigen-driven responses.

This clonotype was seen only a few times. What antigen it recognizes has not been identified. The record has no base qualities; no much larger clone is one base away. The library was prepared using RACE. Reads for this sample came from a NextSeq 500. During library preparation, unique molecular identifiers were attached to individual cDNA molecules so that TCRs could be counted in a quantitative, reproducible way. For every blood RNA sample, sequencing covered both the TCR alpha and TCR beta chains. On the authors' methods: Samples had a median of roughly 91,000 TCRs, with a range from roughly 20,000 to 700,000. The Decombinator software suite was used to annotate V, J and CDR3 in the TCR reads. To make PS versus PT1 abundance plots, every sample was subsampled to the same number of TCRs (28,000). Expanded TCRs were defined as absent before sensitization and observed at least eight times at the 2-week time point. TCRdb cleaned the public reads at Q25 with fastp, built clones with MiXCR and kept in-frame beta chains. Each CDR3 protein gets just one entry, which takes the most common genes and DNA from the rows behind it. The V and J calls and clone size are TCRdb's, not the authors'. This sample gives about 69,000 distinct CDR3 sequences in total; 32% of them show up just once. The ten largest clones add up to 7.5% to 10% of the sample.

In light of the paper, this sample's time point label describes: patch test 1, 2 weeks after DPC sensitization. The sample's treatment or condition label, decoded: therapeutic diphenylcyclopropenone sensitization with weekly scalp DPC. Blood at each patch-test visit was drawn before the patch test was applied. To be eligible, patients had to be aged 18 to 70, diagnosed with alopecia and judged suitable for DPC therapy, while pregnant patients were excluded. Total RNA was isolated from unfractionated whole blood collected in Tempus Blood RNA tubes. The receptor comes from a man aged 40-49 years with alopecia areata. Some clones in this sample may be carry-over from other donors' samples. The source was whole blood, collected in connection with sensitization to the hapten diphenylcyclopropenone (DPC).

The CDR3 amino acid sequence is: CASNPSGLGPQETQYF. Here is the DNA: TGTGCCAGCAATCCATCGGGACTAGGACCACAAGAGACCCAGTACTTC. The chain joins TRBV6-6 to TRBJ2-5, with 8 junctional bases fitting TRBD2. CDR1 and CDR2 were assigned from the germline V gene (reference sequence) as MNHNY and SVGAGI. Relative to germline, V is missing 7 bases and J is missing 2 bases, with 12 bases of the junction outside any gene match. The CDR3 spans 16 residues, from the cysteine through the phenylalanine. Only CDR3 DNA remains: 48 bases, in frame from the first base.